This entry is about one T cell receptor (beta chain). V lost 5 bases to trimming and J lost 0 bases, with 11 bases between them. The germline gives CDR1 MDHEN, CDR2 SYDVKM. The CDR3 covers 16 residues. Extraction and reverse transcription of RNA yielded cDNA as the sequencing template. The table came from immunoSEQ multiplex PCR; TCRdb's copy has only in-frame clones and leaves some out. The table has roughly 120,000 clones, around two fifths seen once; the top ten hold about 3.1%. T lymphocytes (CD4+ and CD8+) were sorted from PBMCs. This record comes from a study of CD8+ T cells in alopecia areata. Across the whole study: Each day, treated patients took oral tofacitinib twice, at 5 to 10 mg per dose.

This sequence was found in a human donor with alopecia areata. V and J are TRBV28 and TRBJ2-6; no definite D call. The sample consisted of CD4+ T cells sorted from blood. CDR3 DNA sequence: TGTGCCAGCAGTCCTCCGGGTAACTCTGGGGCCAACGTCCTGACTTTC. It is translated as CASSPPGNSGANVLTF.